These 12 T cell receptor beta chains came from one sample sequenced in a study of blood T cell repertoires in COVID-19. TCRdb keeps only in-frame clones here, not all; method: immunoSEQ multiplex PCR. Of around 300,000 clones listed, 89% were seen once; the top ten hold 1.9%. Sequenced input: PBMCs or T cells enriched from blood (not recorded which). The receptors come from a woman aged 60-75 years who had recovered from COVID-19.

As DNA, the CDR3 is TGTGCCAGCAGCGGAGGGGAGGAGACCCAGTACTTC. Amino acid sequence: CASSGGEETQYF. The chain joins TRBV11-3 to TRBJ2-5, with D possibly TRBD2 on 6 matching bases. CDR3 length: 12 amino acids. CDR1 and CDR2 from the germline V gene are SGHNT and YENEEA. Trimming removed 5 bases at V and 5 bases at J, with 9 bases between.

The CDR3 bases are TGCGCCAGCAGCTTGGGGGGACAGGGCGGCCAGCCCCAGCATTTT. Its protein is CASSLGGQGGQPQHF. The chain is built from TRBV5-1 and TRBJ1-5, with 9 bases aligning to TRBD1. The length of the CDR3 is 15 residues. Germline loops: CDR1 SGHRS, CDR2 YFSETQ. With 0 bases clipped from V and 7 bases from J, the junction kept 5 bases outside the gene matches.

CDR3 nucleotides: TGTGCCAGCAGGCGGGAAGACTCCTACCTTTACGAGCAGTACTTC. Encoded protein: CASRREDSYLYEQYF. The chain recombines TRBV27 with TRBJ2-7, with D perhaps TRBD2 (6 bases). Germline V gives CDR1 MNHEY, CDR2 SMNVEV (reference sequence). V shed 6 bases and J shed 4 bases, with 19 bases lying between them. There are 15 residues in the CDR3.

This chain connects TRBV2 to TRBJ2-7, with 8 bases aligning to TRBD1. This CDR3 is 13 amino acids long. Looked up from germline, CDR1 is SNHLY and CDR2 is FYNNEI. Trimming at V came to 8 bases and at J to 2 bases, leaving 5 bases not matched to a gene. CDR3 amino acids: CASDAGGTYEQYF. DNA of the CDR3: TGTGCCAGCGACGCAGGGGGCACCTACGAGCAGTACTTC.

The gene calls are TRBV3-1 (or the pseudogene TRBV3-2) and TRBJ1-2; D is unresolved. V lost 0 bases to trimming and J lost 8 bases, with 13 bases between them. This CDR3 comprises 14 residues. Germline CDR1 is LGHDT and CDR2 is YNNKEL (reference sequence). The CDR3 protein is CASSQDPIDWGYTF. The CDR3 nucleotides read TGTGCCAGCAGCCAAGATCCCATTGACTGGGGCTACACCTTC.

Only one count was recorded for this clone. The CDR3 is CASSLVWWQGAGEQYF. The CDR3 DNA follows: TGCGCCAGCAGCTTGGTCTGGTGGCAGGGGGCAGGGGAGCAGTACTTC. This chain links TRBV5-1 with TRBJ2-7; 8 bases agree with TRBD1. The CDR3 totals 16 residues. The germline CDR1 and CDR2 sequences are SGHRS and YFSETQ. The V segment lost 0 bases and the J segment 7 bases; nucleotides outside the gene matches: 12.

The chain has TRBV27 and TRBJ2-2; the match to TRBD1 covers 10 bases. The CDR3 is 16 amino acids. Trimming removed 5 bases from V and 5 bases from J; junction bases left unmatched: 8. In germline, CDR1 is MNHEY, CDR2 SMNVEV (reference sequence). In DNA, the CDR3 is TGTGCCAGCAGTAAGGGGACAGGGGAGGTGACCGGGGAGCTGTTTTTT. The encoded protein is CASSKGTGEVTGELFF.

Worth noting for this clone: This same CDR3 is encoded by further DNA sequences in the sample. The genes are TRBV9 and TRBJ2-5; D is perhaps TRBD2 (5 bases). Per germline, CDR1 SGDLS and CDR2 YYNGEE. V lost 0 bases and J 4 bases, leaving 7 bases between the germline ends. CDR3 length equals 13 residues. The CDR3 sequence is CASSVDSGETQYF. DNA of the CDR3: TGTGCCAGCAGCGTAGACAGCGGAGAGACCCAGTACTTC.

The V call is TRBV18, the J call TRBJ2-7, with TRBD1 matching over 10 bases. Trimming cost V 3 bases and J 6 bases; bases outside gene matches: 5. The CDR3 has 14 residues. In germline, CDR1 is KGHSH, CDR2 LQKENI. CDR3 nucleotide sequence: TGTGCCAGCTCACCTGGGACAGGGGAGGGCGAGCAGTACTTC. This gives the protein CASSPGTGEGEQYF.

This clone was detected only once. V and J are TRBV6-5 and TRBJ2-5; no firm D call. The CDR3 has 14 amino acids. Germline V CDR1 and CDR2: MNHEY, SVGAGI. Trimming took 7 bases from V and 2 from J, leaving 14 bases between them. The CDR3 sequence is CASIRSTLQETQYF. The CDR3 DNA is TGTGCCAGCATCAGATCGACATTACAAGAGACCCAGTACTTC.

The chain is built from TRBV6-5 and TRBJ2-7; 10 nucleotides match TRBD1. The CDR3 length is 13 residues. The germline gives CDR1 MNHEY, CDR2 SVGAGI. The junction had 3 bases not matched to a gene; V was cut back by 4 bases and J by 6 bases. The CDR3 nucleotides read TGTGCCAGCAGTTCCGGGACAGGGGCCGAGCAGTACTTC. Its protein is CASSSGTGAEQYF.

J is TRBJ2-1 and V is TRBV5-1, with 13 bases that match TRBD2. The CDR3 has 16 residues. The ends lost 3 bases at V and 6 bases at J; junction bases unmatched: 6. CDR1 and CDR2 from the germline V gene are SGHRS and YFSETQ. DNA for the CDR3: TGCGCCAGCAGCTCCCTTACTAGCGGGAGGGGCAATGAGCAGTTCTTC. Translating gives CASSSLTSGRGNEQFF.